The source of this T cell receptor beta chain is a study of blood T cell repertoires in COVID-19. A COVID-19 case was met by exposed participants within 2 weeks before study entry. Trimming took 5 bases from V and 7 from J; bases not matched to a gene: 4. This CDR3 contains 13 residues. The table came from immunoSEQ multiplex PCR; TCRdb's copy has only in-frame clones and leaves some out. The sample has fewer than 250,000 clones; under 90% are singletons. Sample: PBMCs or T cells enriched from blood (not recorded which). This sequence joins TRBV12-3 or TRBV12-4 and TRBJ1-5; 8 nucleotides line up with TRBD1. This receptor was obtained from a woman aged 45-65 years who had been exposed to COVID-19. For the CDR3, the DNA is TGTGCCAGCAGTCCCGGACAGGGCCAGCCCCAGCATTTT. This gives the protein CASSPGQGQPQHF.